The 32 T cell receptor beta chains given below trace back to one sample, sequenced in a study of cytotoxic CD8 clonotypes in ibrutinib-treated CLL. Clones were sequenced by immunoSEQ multiplex PCR, and TCRdb holds only the in-frame ones, with some missing. The sample records tens of thousands of clones, approximately 90% being singletons. The sample here was PBMCs, taken after 12 months of ibrutinib treatment. The receptors originated from a human donor with chronic lymphocytic leukemia.

The chain carries TRBV4-2 and TRBJ2-1, with a tentative D call TRBD1 (6 bases). This CDR3 contains 15 residues. The V gene lost 4 bases and the J gene lost 4 bases, with 14 bases spanning the gap. CDR1 LGHNA and CDR2 YNFKEQ come from the germline V gene. The CDR3 reads CASSPGQGGYNEQFF. The CDR3 DNA sequence: TGTGCCAGCAGCCCAGGACAAGGGGGTTACAATGAGCAGTTCTTC.

V and J are TRBV28 and TRBJ2-7; 9 bases fit TRBD1. CDR1 is MDHEN, CDR2 SYDVKM, per germline. This CDR3 spans 15 amino acids. J was trimmed by 2 bases and V by 7 bases; bases with no gene match: 9. DNA of the CDR3: TGTGCCAGCACTGAGAATTACAGGGGGCCCTACGAGCAGTACTTC. Translating it yields CASTENYRGPYEQYF.

Note on this clone: The junction and the germline gene differ at one end; a read error may be behind it. This chain connects TRBV5-1 to TRBJ2-1, with TRBD2 matching 8 bases. The CDR3 extends over 14 amino acids. Germline V CDR1 and CDR2: SGHRS, YFSETQ. Here the CDR3 DNA reads TGCGCCAGCAGCTTTGTAGCGGGGTACAGTGAGCAGTTCTTC. This sequence encodes CASSFVAGYSEQFF.

This clone was detected only once. The chain is built from TRBV6-5 and TRBJ2-7, with 7 bases aligning to TRBD1. CDR3 length: 14 amino acids. The V gene end was trimmed by 5 bases and the J gene end by 2 bases; junction bases not matched to a gene: 6. CDR1 MNHEY and CDR2 SVGAGI come from the germline V gene. The CDR3 DNA sequence: TGTGCCAGCAGTCTCCCAGACAGGGCCTACGAGCAGTACTTC. Protein sequence: CASSLPDRAYEQYF.

This chain uses TRBV7-3 with TRBJ2-7, with a weak D call TRBD1 (6 bases). CDR1 is SGHTA, CDR2 FQGTGA, per germline. V lost 5 bases to trimming and J lost 3 bases, with 11 bases between them. The CDR3 covers 13 residues. Here the CDR3 reads CASSPADSYEQYF. CDR3 nucleotide sequence: TGTGCCAGCAGCCCCGCGGACAGCTACGAGCAGTACTTC.

This chain connects TRBV18 to TRBJ2-5; D unresolved. With 3 bases removed from V and 5 bases from J, the gap between germline ends came to 10 bases. Germline CDR1 and CDR2: KGHSH and LQKENI. This CDR3 is 13 amino acids long. The CDR3 is CASSPGSGETQYF. CDR3 DNA: TGTGCCAGCTCACCTGGCAGTGGGGAGACCCAGTACTTC.

The V and J genes are TRBV7-2 and TRBJ2-7; D is ambiguous. V lost 0 bases and J 6 bases, leaving 9 bases between the germline ends. CDR3 length equals 13 residues. CDR1 and CDR2 (germline): SGHTA, FQGNSA. DNA of the CDR3: TGTGCCAGCAGCTTAGCGACTGGTTCCGAGCAGTACTTC. Translation gives CASSLATGSEQYF.

For the CDR3, the DNA is TGTGCCAGCAGCGCCGCGGGGCATAGCACAGATACGCAGTATTTT. Its translation: CASSAAGHSTDTQYF. J is TRBJ2-3 and V is TRBV5-8, with TRBD2 as a possible D gene (6 bases). Germline V lookup: CDR1 SGHTS, CDR2 YDEGEE. This CDR3 is 15 amino acids long. Trimming left V 4 bases short and J 0 bases short, with 12 bases between.

The table lists this clone with a count of one. The rearrangement links TRBV5-1 to TRBJ2-6, with TRBD1 matching over 7 bases. The germline CDR1 and CDR2 sequences are SGHRS and YFSETQ. V shed 2 bases and J 0 bases; nucleotides not matched to a gene: 8. CDR3 length: 18 amino acids. The CDR3 nucleotides are TGCGCCAGCAGCTTAGACAGGGATTGGCTCTCTGGGGCCAACGTCCTGACTTTC. This sequence encodes CASSLDRDWLSGANVLTF.

J is TRBJ1-4 and V is TRBV25-1; D unclear. There are 15 residues in the CDR3. Trimming cost V 4 bases and J 4 bases, with 13 bases left between them. Germline CDR1 reads MGHDK; CDR2 reads SYGVNS. Here the CDR3 reads CASSASEGINEKLFF. The CDR3 DNA reads TGTGCCAGCAGTGCATCGGAGGGAATTAATGAAAAACTGTTTTTT.

The chain has TRBV11-2 and TRBJ2-1, with 7 bases fitting TRBD1. The CDR3 contains 15 residues. After removal of 5 bases from V and 4 bases from J, the junction contained 8 bases not matched to a gene. Per germline, CDR1 SGHAT and CDR2 FQNNGV. The CDR3 is CASSHGTVRYNEQFF. Written as DNA, the CDR3 is TGTGCCAGCAGCCACGGGACAGTGAGATACAATGAGCAGTTCTTC.

The chain carries TRBV4-3 and TRBJ1-1; weak D call: TRBD1 (5 bases). This CDR3 spans 15 amino acids. Looked up from germline, CDR1 is LGHNA and CDR2 is YSLEER. Trimming removed 3 bases at V and 1 base at J, with 12 bases between. The CDR3 nucleotides are TGCGCCAGCAGCCAGGACTCTACAGGGAACACTGAAGCTTTCTTT. Its protein product is CASSQDSTGNTEAFF.

The chain joins TRBV2 to TRBJ1-3; possibly TRBD1 for D (6 bases). The CDR3 has 13 amino acids. The germline V and J ends were trimmed by 2 bases and 8 bases, with 10 bases remaining between them. Germline CDR1 is SNHLY and CDR2 is FYNNEI. This chain's CDR3 is CASSEKGVDTIYF. The DNA of the CDR3 is TGTGCCAGCAGTGAAAAGGGGGTGGACACCATATATTTT.

The genes are TRBV7-6 and TRBJ2-7; TRBD2 matches at 13 bases. The trim removed 5 bases at V and 3 bases at J, leaving 4 bases unmatched. Germline V gene lookup returns CDR1 SGHVS and CDR2 FNYEAQ. This CDR3 has 15 residues. The CDR3 sequence is CASSRTSGSIYEQYF. The CDR3 DNA sequence: TGTGCCAGCAGCCGGACTAGCGGGAGTATCTACGAGCAGTACTTC.

This sequence joins TRBV6-5 and TRBJ2-1; no definite D call. The CDR3 contains 14 residues. Germline-derived CDR1 and CDR2 are MNHEY and SVGAGI. V lost 2 bases and J lost 3, with 8 bases in between. CDR3 loop: CASSYRRLYNEQFF. The CDR3 coding sequence is TGTGCCAGCAGTTACCGGCGGCTCTACAATGAGCAGTTCTTC.

Notes on this clone: The junction departs from the called germline gene at one end, perhaps through a read error. The rearrangement joins TRBV18 to TRBJ1-4; D is unclear. Per the germline V gene, CDR1 is KGHSH and CDR2 is LQKENI. This CDR3 has 14 residues. CDR3 sequence (DNA): TGTGCCAGCTCCCCACCGACAACTAATGAAAAACTGTTTTTT. Its protein is CASSPPTTNEKLFF.

This clone was picked up a small number of times. The chain uses TRBV7-9 and TRBJ1-2; D remains ambiguous. Germline CDR1 is SEHNR and CDR2 is FQNEAQ (reference sequence). This CDR3 is 15 amino acids long. The V end lost 4 bases, the J end lost 4 bases, and 16 bases lay between the germline ends. The CDR3 sequence is CASSSSGGSLYGYTF. Here the CDR3 DNA reads TGTGCCAGCAGCTCGTCGGGAGGGTCCCTCTATGGCTACACCTTC.

The chain employs TRBV5-6 and TRBJ2-3; possibly TRBD1 or TRBD2 for D (5 bases each). Trimming cost V 1 base and J 2 bases, with 14 bases left between them. Germline V gene lookup returns CDR1 SGHDT and CDR2 YYEEEE. This CDR3 comprises 16 residues. The CDR3 here is CASSLTGTPSTDTQYF. The DNA for the CDR3 is TGTGCCAGCAGCTTGACCGGGACCCCGTCCACAGATACGCAGTATTTT. Supplemented by reference TRBV5-6 and TRBJ2-3, the full variable domain reads DAGVTQSPTHLIKTRGQQVTLRCSPKSGHDTVSWYQQALGQGPQFIFQYYEEEERQRGNFPDRFSGHQFPNYSSELNVNALLLGDSALYLCASSLTGTPSTDTQYFGPGTRLTVL.

Only one count was recorded for this clone. The chain couples TRBV29-1 to TRBJ1-1; D not certain. V shed 7 bases and J shed 8 bases, with 11 bases lying between them. Germline lookup yields CDR1 SQVTM and CDR2 ANQGSEA. This CDR3 has 10 residues. The CDR3 loop reads CSAQTREAFF. CDR3 nucleotide sequence: TGCAGCGCACAGACAAGGGAAGCTTTCTTT.

A single count supports this clone. The V call is TRBV5-1, the J call TRBJ2-7, with TRBD2 matching 9 bases. Trimming removed 4 bases from V and 3 bases from J; junction bases left unmatched: 8. CDR1 is SGHRS, CDR2 YFSETQ, per germline. The CDR3 contains 15 residues. CDR3 nucleotides: TGCGCCAGCAGCCCAACTAGCGGGTCCTTCTACGAGCAGTACTTC. This translates into CASSPTSGSFYEQYF.

V usage is TRBV7-3 and J usage is TRBJ2-1; 9 bases are a match to TRBD2. There are 16 residues in the CDR3. The V segment lost 3 bases and the J segment 4 bases; nucleotides outside the gene matches: 7. Germline values: CDR1 SGHTA, CDR2 FQGTGA. CDR3 loop: CASSFAGTSTYNEQFF. In DNA form, the CDR3 reads TGTGCCAGCAGCTTCGCCGGGACTAGCACTTACAATGAGCAGTTCTTC.

This chain joins TRBV27 and TRBJ1-2; D unresolved. V was clipped by 2 bases and J by 1 base, with 8 bases between them. Germline-derived CDR1 and CDR2 are MNHEY and SMNVEV (reference sequence). The CDR3 consists of 14 residues. In nucleotides, the CDR3 is TGTGCCAGCAGTTTACGCAGTTTTAACTATGGCTACACCTTC. Translating gives CASSLRSFNYGYTF.

CDR3: CASSEAPRGNEQFF. Written as DNA, the CDR3 is TGTGCCAGCAGCGAGGCCCCTCGGGGTAATGAGCAGTTCTTC. The chain carries TRBV6-1 and TRBJ2-1; a possible D gene is TRBD2 (5 bases). Germline values: CDR1 MNHNS, CDR2 SASEGT. The length of the CDR3 is 14 residues. V lost 6 bases to trimming and J lost 7 bases, with 16 bases between them.

This sequence joins TRBV21-1 and TRBJ2-1; the D segment call TRBD2 is taken from the table without a DNA check. TRBV21-1 constitutes a pseudogene. CDR3 length: 16 residues. CDR3 loop: CASSKKGLAGWNEQFF. CDR3 bases: TGTGCCAGCAGCAAAAAGGGACTAGCGGGATGGAATGAGCAGTTCTTC.

The CDR3 DNA is TGTGCCAGCAGCTTAGTTCTAGCGGGGATCACAGATACGCAGTATTTT. Protein: CASSLVLAGITDTQYF. The chain combines TRBV7-2 with TRBJ2-3; TRBD2 aligns across 9 bases. Germline CDR1 is SGHTA and CDR2 is FQGNSA. The J segment lost 2 bases and the V segment lost 1 base, leaving 4 bases of the junction unmatched. The CDR3 sequence is 16 residues long.

The chain joins TRBV28 to TRBJ2-5; D call uncertain. V lost 2 bases and J lost 5, with 12 bases in between. This CDR3 is built from 14 residues. CDR1 is MDHEN, CDR2 SYDVKM, per germline. The CDR3 sequence is CASSLSRAGETQYF. CDR3 DNA sequence: TGTGCCAGCAGTTTAAGTAGGGCTGGGGAGACCCAGTACTTC.

The chain links TRBV11-3 to TRBJ2-7, with 7 bases identical to TRBD1. CDR1 is SGHNT, CDR2 YENEEA, per germline. The CDR3 runs to 13 residues. The J segment lost 2 bases and the V segment lost 5 bases, leaving 3 bases of the junction unmatched. CDR3 amino acids: CASSLGQPYEQYF. CDR3 sequence (DNA): TGTGCCAGCAGCCTGGGACAGCCCTACGAGCAGTACTTC.

The chain combines TRBV9 with TRBJ2-2; 11 nucleotides agree with TRBD2. V was pared by 0 bases and J by 4 bases, with 8 bases of the junction left unmatched. The germline V gene has CDR1 SGDLS and CDR2 YYNGEE. The CDR3 loop spans 18 amino acids. The CDR3 DNA is TGTGCCAGCAGCGTAGGTATTAGCGGGAGGGCGTCCACCGGGGAGCTGTTTTTT. Translating it yields CASSVGISGRASTGELFF.

The chain carries TRBV15 and TRBJ1-4; no clear D gene. The V gene lost 0 bases and the J gene lost 7 bases, with 9 bases spanning the gap. Germline CDR1 LNHNV, CDR2 YYDKDF (reference sequence). There are 14 residues in the CDR3. In DNA, the CDR3 is TGTGCCACCAGCAGAGAACAGTTATCTGAAAAACTGTTTTTT. This encodes CATSREQLSEKLFF.

The chain couples TRBV28 to TRBJ1-6; a weak D match, TRBD1 (6 bases). V was trimmed by 3 bases and J by 6 bases, leaving 12 bases between them. From germline, CDR1 is MDHEN and CDR2 SYDVKM. The CDR3 has 15 amino acids. The DNA of the CDR3 is TGTGCCAGCAGTTTTGGGCCAGGGGCTAATTCACCCCTCCACTTT. Encoded protein: CASSFGPGANSPLHF. The variable domain in full, with the rest retrieved from reference TRBV28 and TRBJ1-6, is DVKVTQSSRYLVKRTGEKVFLECVQDMDHENMFWYRQDPGLGLRLIYFSYDVKMKEKGDIPEGYSVSREKKERFSLILESASTNQTSMYLCASSFGPGANSPLHFGNGTRLTVT.

CDR3 in DNA: TGCGCCAGCAGCATAAGCGGAGAAGAGACCCAGTACTTC. This codes for CASSISGEETQYF. The chain has TRBV5-1 and TRBJ2-5; possibly TRBD2 for D (5 bases). CDR1 SGHRS and CDR2 YFSETQ come from the germline V gene. There are 13 residues in the CDR3. The V and J ends lost 4 bases and 3 bases respectively, with 10 bases between them.

The rearrangement joins TRBV19 to TRBJ1-4; D perhaps matches TRBD1 (5 bases). The V gene's germline CDR1 is LNHDA and CDR2 SQIVND (reference sequence). Trimming removed 5 bases from V and 5 bases from J, with 15 bases in between. There are 15 residues in the CDR3. The CDR3 nucleotides read TGTGCCAGTAGTGGAAACAGGCACAGCAATGAAAAACTGTTTTTT. Protein sequence: CASSGNRHSNEKLFF. The full variable domain, completed using reference TRBV19 and TRBJ1-4, is DGGITQSPKYLFRKEGQNVTLSCEQNLNHDAMYWYRQDPGQGLRLIYYSQIVNDFQKGDIAEGYSVSREKKESFPLTVTSAQKNPTAFYLCASSGNRHSNEKLFFGSGTQLSVL.